This entry features one TCR beta chain sequence. CDR3 length: 13 amino acids. The germline V gene has CDR1 MDHEN and CDR2 SYDVKM. Trimming removed 5 bases from V and 6 bases from J, with 14 bases in between. The entry originates in a study of shared clonotypes between healthy human individuals. The data were produced by immunoSEQ multiplex PCR, yet TCRdb's version contains in-frame clones alone and is incomplete. The data hold about 2 million clones, with around 96% observed a single time. Cells designated naive CD8 were CD45RO-negative and were positively selected for CCR7, with terminally differentiated effector memory CD45RA+ cells excluded.

Sequenced input: naive CD8+ T cells sorted from blood. This chain uses TRBV28 with TRBJ2-7, with D possibly being TRBD1 (6 bases). This receptor was identified in a man aged 18 to 30 in good health. CDR3 amino acids: CASSTPSGVEQYF. DNA for the CDR3: TGTGCCAGCAGTACTCCCTCAGGGGTCGAGCAGTACTTC.